One and the same sample provided the 7 T cell receptor beta chains below, sequenced in a study of identical twins. MiXCR was run by TCRdb on the 5' RACE reads, yielding one entry per CDR3 protein. The sample shows more than 400,000 distinct CDR3 sequences, over 12% of them seen only once. Separately, the same data were catalogued under a study of yellow fever vaccine responses in identical twins.

Sequenced material: CD4+ T cells sorted from blood. These receptors all stem from a woman in her late teens or twenties in good health.

This chain connects TRBV29-1 to TRBJ2-7; D perhaps matches TRBD1 (5 bases). V was pared by 0 bases and J by 6 bases, with 12 bases between. The CDR3 spans 13 residues. Germline V gene sequence: CDR1 SQVTM, CDR2 ANQGSEA. In DNA form, the CDR3 reads TGCAGCGTTGAAGAGTGGCAGGGTGGCGAGCAGTACTTC. Its protein is CSVEEWQGGEQYF.

A few counts support this clonotype. The chain is built from TRBV18 and TRBJ2-5; a weak D match, TRBD1 (5 bases). CDR3 size: 14 residues. CDR1 and CDR2 from the germline V gene are KGHSH and LQKENI. The V gene lost 0 bases and the J gene lost 7 bases, with 12 bases spanning the gap. The CDR3 DNA follows: TGTGCCAGCTCACCACCCGACAGACGACGGACCCAGTACTTC. Translated: CASSPPDRRRTQYF.

This clonotype was found a few times. The rearrangement links TRBV5-1 to TRBJ2-5; no clear D gene. CDR1 and CDR2 (germline): SGHRS, YFSETQ. The CDR3 covers 13 residues. V lost 3 bases and J 2 bases, leaving 8 bases between the germline ends. The CDR3 sequence: CASSSGPQETQYF. Written as DNA, the CDR3 is TGCGCCAGCAGCTCCGGGCCGCAAGAGACCCAGTACTTC.

This chain uses TRBV5-1 with TRBJ1-1, with D uncertain. CDR1 is SGHRS and CDR2 is YFSETQ in the germline V gene. The CDR3 totals 14 residues. Trimming left V 1 base short and J 1 base short, with 8 bases between. CDR3 amino acids: CASSLHSANTEAFF. The CDR3 DNA follows: TGCGCCAGCAGCTTGCACAGCGCGAACACTGAAGCTTTCTTT.

On this clonotype: One end of the junction is discordant with germline, which a read error may explain. V gene TRBV5-1 combines with J gene TRBJ1-1; D is undetermined. This CDR3 spans 15 amino acids. Germline values: CDR1 SGHRS, CDR2 YFSETQ. CDR3 loop: CASSLQVLGNTEALF. The CDR3 nucleotides read TGCGCCAGCAGCTTGCAGGTTCTAGGGAACACTGAAGCTTTATTT. Using reference TRBV5-1 and TRBJ1-1 for the parts outside the CDR3, the full variable domain is KAGVTQTPRYLIKTRGQQVTLSCSPISGHRSVSWYQQTPGQGLQFLFEYFSETQRNKGNFPGRFSGRQFSNSRSEMNVSTLELGDSALYLCASSLQVLGNTEALFGQGTRLTVV.

The rearrangement joins TRBV28 to TRBJ2-1; TRBD1 might be the D (5 bases). V was clipped by 5 bases and J by 8 bases, with 10 bases between them. Germline V lookup: CDR1 MDHEN, CDR2 SYDVKM. The CDR3 is made up of 12 amino acids. The CDR3 spells CASSPRVHEQFF. The DNA for the CDR3 is TGTGCCAGCAGTCCCAGGGTCCATGAGCAGTTCTTC.

The V and J genes are TRBV3-1 and TRBJ2-3; 13 nucleotides agree with TRBD2. V dropped 4 bases and J dropped 3; count of bases not matched to a gene: 4. This CDR3 spans 16 amino acids. Germline CDR1 is LGHDT and CDR2 is YNNKEL (reference sequence). CDR3 protein: CASSRGTSGITDTQYF. The DNA for the CDR3 is TGTGCCAGCAGCCGGGGGACTAGCGGGATTACAGATACGCAGTATTTT.